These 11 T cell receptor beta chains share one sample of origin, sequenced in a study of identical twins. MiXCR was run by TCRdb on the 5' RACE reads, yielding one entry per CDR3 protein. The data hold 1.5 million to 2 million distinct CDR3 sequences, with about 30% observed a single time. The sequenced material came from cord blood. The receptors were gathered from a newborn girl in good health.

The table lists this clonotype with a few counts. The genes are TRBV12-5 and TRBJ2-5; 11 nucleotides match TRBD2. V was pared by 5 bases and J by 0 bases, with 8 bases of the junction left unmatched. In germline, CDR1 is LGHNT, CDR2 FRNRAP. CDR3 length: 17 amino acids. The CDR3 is CASGQSTSGGYQETQYF. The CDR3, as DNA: TGTGCTAGTGGTCAATCTACTAGCGGGGGATACCAAGAGACCCAGTACTTC.

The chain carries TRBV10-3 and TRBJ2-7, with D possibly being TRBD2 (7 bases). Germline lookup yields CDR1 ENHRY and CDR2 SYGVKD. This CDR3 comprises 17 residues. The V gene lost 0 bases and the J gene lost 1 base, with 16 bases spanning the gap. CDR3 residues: CAISESGGTRFSYEQYF. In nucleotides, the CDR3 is TGTGCCATCAGTGAGTCGGGGGGGACACGGTTTTCCTACGAGCAGTACTTC.

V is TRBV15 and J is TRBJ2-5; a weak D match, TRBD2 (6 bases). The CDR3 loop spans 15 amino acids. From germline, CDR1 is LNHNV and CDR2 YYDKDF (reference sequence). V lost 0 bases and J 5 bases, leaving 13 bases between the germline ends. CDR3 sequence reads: CATSRDAPGVETQYF. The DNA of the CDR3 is TGTGCCACCAGCAGAGATGCGCCGGGAGTTGAGACCCAGTACTTC.

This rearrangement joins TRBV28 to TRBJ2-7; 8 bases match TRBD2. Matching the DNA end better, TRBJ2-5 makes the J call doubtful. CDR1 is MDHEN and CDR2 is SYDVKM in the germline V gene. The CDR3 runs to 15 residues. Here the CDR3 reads CASSSTSERWETQYF. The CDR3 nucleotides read TGTGCCAGCAGTTCGACTAGCGAGAGGTGGGAGACCCAGTACTTC.

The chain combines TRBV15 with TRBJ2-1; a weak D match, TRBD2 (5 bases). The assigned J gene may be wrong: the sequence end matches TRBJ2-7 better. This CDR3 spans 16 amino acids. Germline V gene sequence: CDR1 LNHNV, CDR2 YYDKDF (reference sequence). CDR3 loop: CATSRDRGRVYNEQYF. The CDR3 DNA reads TGTGCCACCAGCAGAGATCGAGGGAGAGTATACAATGAGCAGTACTTC.

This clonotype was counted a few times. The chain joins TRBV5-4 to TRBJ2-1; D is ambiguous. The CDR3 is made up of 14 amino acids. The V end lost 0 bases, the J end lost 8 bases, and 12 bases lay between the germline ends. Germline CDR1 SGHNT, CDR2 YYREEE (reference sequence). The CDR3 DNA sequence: TGTGCCAGCAGCTTGGACGGCATCGTGGATGAGCAGTTCTTC. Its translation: CASSLDGIVDEQFF.

CDR3 nucleotides: TGTGCCAGCAGTGAGGAACTAGGTACAATATACGAGCAGTACTTC. Its translation: CASSEELGTIYEQYF. This chain uses TRBV6-1 with TRBJ2-7, with a weak D call TRBD2 (5 bases). Germline V gene data show CDR1 as MNHNS and CDR2 as SASEGT. This CDR3 comprises 15 residues. V was clipped by 3 bases and J by 4 bases, with 16 bases between them.

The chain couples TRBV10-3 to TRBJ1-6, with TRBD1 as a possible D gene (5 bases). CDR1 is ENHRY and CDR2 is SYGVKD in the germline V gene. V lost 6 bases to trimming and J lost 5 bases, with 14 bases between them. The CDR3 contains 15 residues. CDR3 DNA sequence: TGTGCCATCAGGGAGGGGTTGCGAAATAATTCACCCCTCCACTTT. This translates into CAIREGLRNNSPLHF.

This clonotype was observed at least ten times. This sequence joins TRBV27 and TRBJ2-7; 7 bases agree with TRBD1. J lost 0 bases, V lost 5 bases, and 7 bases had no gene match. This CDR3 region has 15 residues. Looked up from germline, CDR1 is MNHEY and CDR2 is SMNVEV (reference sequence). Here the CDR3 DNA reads TGTGCCAGCAGTCTCTCGACAGGGCCCTCCTACGAGCAGTACTTC. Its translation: CASSLSTGPSYEQYF.

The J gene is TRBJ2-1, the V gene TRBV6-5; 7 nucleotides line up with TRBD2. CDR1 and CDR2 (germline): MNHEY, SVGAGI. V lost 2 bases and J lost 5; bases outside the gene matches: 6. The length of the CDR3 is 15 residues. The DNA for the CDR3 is TGTGCCAGCAGTTACGGACTAGACCAACACAATGAGCAGTTCTTC. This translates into CASSYGLDQHNEQFF.

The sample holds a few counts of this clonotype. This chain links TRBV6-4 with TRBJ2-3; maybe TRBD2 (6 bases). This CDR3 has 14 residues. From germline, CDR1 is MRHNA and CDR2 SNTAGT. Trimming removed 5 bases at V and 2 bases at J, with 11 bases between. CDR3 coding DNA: TGTGCCAGCAGTATGGGACTTTTCACAGATACGCAGTATTTT. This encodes CASSMGLFTDTQYF.